A selection of T cell receptor beta chains follows, all from one sample in a study of cytomegalovirus exposure and HLA in healthy donors. The table came from immunoSEQ multiplex PCR; TCRdb's copy has only in-frame clones and leaves some out. The sample shows approximately 73,000 clones, about two thirds of them seen only once. The material sequenced was PBMCs. All receptors derive from a man aged 25-45 years in good health and CMV-seropositive. Both conserved end residues are part of each CDR3. Each record gives: clone size, D gene, V gene, J gene, CDR3 DNA, CDR3 protein. D genes are given only for firm matches. Some rows mark clone size as missing; the rest say once, few, many or name a class of expanded clone.

>NA|NA|TRBV28|TRBJ1-4
TGTGCCAGCAGTTCGATCAGGGAGGACCTAAAAGGGAATGAAAAACTGTTTTTT
CASSSIREDLKGNEKLFF
>NA|TRBD1|TRBV6-5|TRBJ1-1
TGTGCCAGCAGGTCGGACAGGGGTGTTGAAGCTTTCTTT
CASRSDRGVEAFF
>NA|TRBD2|TRBV14|TRBJ2-5
TGTGCCAGCAGCCCTCTAGCGGGAGGGCAGACCCAGTACTTC
CASSPLAGGQTQYF
>few|TRBD2|TRBV6-5|TRBJ2-7
TGTGCCAGTCACACGGGGGGTTCGAGCTCCTACGAGCAGTACTTC
CASHTGGSSSYEQYF
>NA|NA|TRBV28|TRBJ1-4
TGTGCCAGCAGTTCGTCCCGGGGGGTAGGGGAAAAACTGTTTTTT
CASSSSRGVGEKLFF
>NA|TRBD2|TRBV19|TRBJ2-7
TGTGCCAGTAGTATTAGCGGGAGAGCGGGGTACGAGCAGTACTTC
CASSISGRAGYEQYF
>NA|TRBD1|TRBV4-1|TRBJ1-4
TGCGCCAGCAGCCAAGAATACAGGGGGATAGGAAAACTGTTTTTT
CASSQEYRGIGKLFF
>NA|NA|TRBV28|TRBJ1-5
TGTGCCAGCAGTTTAGGCGGACAGCCCCAGCATTTT
CASSLGGQPQHF
>NA|NA|TRBV7-9|TRBJ1-1
TGTGCCAGCACGGGGGGGGCCCTAAACACTGAAGCTTTCTTT
CASTGGALNTEAFF
>NA|NA|TRBV6-5|TRBJ2-1
TGTGCCAGCAGTTACCACGACAGGAACAACAATGAGCAGTTCTTC
CASSYHDRNNNEQFF
>NA|NA|TRBV5-6|TRBJ2-3
TGTGCCAGCAGAACATCAGCGCCGGATACGCAGTATTTT
CASRTSAPDTQYF
>NA|TRBD2|TRBV10-3|TRBJ2-7
TGTGCCATCAGTGAGGTCCAGCGGGGAGCGGGAGAGCAGTACTTC
CAISEVQRGAGEQYF
>NA|NA|TRBV19|TRBJ1-4
TGTGCCAGTAGTATAGATTCTAGGCCAGTCGAAAAACTGTTTTTT
CASSIDSRPVEKLFF
>NA|TRBD1|TRBV7-3|TRBJ2-3
TGTGCCAGCACCCAGGACAGGGTTGAAGATACGCAGTATTTT
CASTQDRVEDTQYF
>NA|TRBD1|TRBV2|TRBJ1-5
TGTGCCAGCTCCAGGGGGCAGCATAGCAATCAGCCCCAGCATTTT
CASSRGQHSNQPQHF
>NA|NA|TRBV7-9|TRBJ2-1
TGTGCCAGCAGCGCAGACAGCCCCAAGTACAATGAGCAGTTCTTC
CASSADSPKYNEQFF
>few|TRBD1|TRBV4-1|TRBJ1-5
TGCGCCAGCAGCCAAGCTCCAGGGGGAACGGAGCCCCAGCATTTT
CASSQAPGGTEPQHF
>NA|NA|TRBV2|TRBJ1-1
TGTGCCAGCAGACAGGGTCTGAACACTGAAGCTTTCTTT
CASRQGLNTEAFF
>few|NA|TRBV5-4|TRBJ2-7
TGTGCCAGCAGCTCCGGACTACCCTACGAGCAGTACTTC
CASSSGLPYEQYF
>NA|TRBD1|TRBV5-4|TRBJ2-2
TGTGCCAGCAGCTTGCACGGACAGGGGCCCACCGGGGAGCTGTTTTTT
CASSLHGQGPTGELFF
>NA|NA|TRBV7-9|TRBJ1-3
TGTGGCACCTCCGGGGGGGCGGCTGGAAACACCATATATTTT
CGTSGGAAGNTIYF
>NA|NA|TRBV7-2|TRBJ2-3
TGTGCCAGCAGCCTAGAGGGGGACTACCCCCAGTATTTT
CASSLEGDYPQYF
>NA|NA|TRBV30|TRBJ1-5
TGTGCCTGGGCAGGGAAAAGCAATCAGCCCCAGCATTTT
CAWAGKSNQPQHF
>NA|NA|TRBV5-1|TRBJ2-4
TGCGCCAGCAGCTTGCCCCCGGAAAGGGGAGGCGATGGCATTCAGTACTTC
CASSLPPERGGDGIQYF
>NA|TRBD2|TRBV9|TRBJ2-1
TGTGCCAGCGGCATCGGACTAGCGGGGGGAAGCTCCTACAATGAGCAGTTCTTC
CASGIGLAGGSSYNEQFF
>NA|TRBD1|TRBV5-1|TRBJ2-5
TGCGCCAGCAGCCTTGACAGGGCAGAAGAGACCCAGTACTTC
CASSLDRAEETQYF
>NA|NA|TRBV25-1|TRBJ2-1
TGTGCCAGCATGGCCTCTAGCGCCAGCTCCTACAATGAGCAGTTCTTC
CASMASSASSYNEQFF
>NA|NA|TRBV16|TRBJ2-6
TGTGCCAGCAGCCAATCATCCGTAAACTCTGGGGCCAACGTCCTGACTTTC
CASSQSSVNSGANVLTF
>NA|NA|TRBV4-2|TRBJ2-5
TGTGCCAGCAGCCAAGGGACCAGGGAAGAGACCCAGTACTTC
CASSQGTREETQYF
>few|NA|TRBV9|TRBJ1-3
TGTGCCAGCAGCCAAGAGAGCTCTGGAAACACCATATATTTT
CASSQESSGNTIYF
>NA|TRBD2|TRBV9|TRBJ2-1
TGTGCCAGCAGCGTAGGGACTGGGACTAGCGGGGGGAATGAGCAGTTCTTC
CASSVGTGTSGGNEQFF
>few|TRBD1|TRBV4-1|TRBJ2-7
TGCGCCAGCAGCCGAGTCCCGGGACAGTCCTACGAGCAGTACTTC
CASSRVPGQSYEQYF
>NA|NA|TRBV15|TRBJ1-1
TGTGCCACCAGCAGAGATCGGTCCTCGGGGGAAGCTTTCTTT
CATSRDRSSGEAFF
>NA|TRBD2|TRBV28|TRBJ2-3
TGTGCCAGCAGTTTATCTAGCGGGGTGGATACGCAGTATTTT
CASSLSSGVDTQYF
>few|TRBD2|TRBV12-5|TRBJ2-3
TGTGCTAGTGGTATTAGCGGGGGGGCAGATACGCAGTATTTT
CASGISGGADTQYF
>NA|NA|TRBV6-6|TRBJ1-4
TGTGCCAGCAGTTGGGCAGGGCGGGAAAAACTGTTTTTT
CASSWAGREKLFF
>once|NA|TRBV5-1|TRBJ1-1
TGCGCCAGCAGCTTGGACTGGGCGATCGCTGAAGCTTTCTTT
CASSLDWAIAEAFF
>few|TRBD2|TRBV6-5|TRBJ2-3
TGTGCCAGCAATCGACTAGCGGGATCCAGGGATACGCAGTATTTT
CASNRLAGSRDTQYF
>NA|TRBD1|TRBV5-1|TRBJ2-1
TGCGCCAGCAGCCCGACGGACAGGGGGCATAACAATGAGCAGTTCTTC
CASSPTDRGHNNEQFF
>few|TRBD1|TRBV6-1|TRBJ1-3
TGTGCCAGCAGTGAATATACCGGGACAGGGAGAAGCTCTGGAAACACCATATATTTT
CASSEYTGTGRSSGNTIYF
>NA|NA|TRBV12-1|TRBJ2-5
TGTGCCAGCAGCGCGTCGGGACAGGGCGACCGAACCTCAGAGACCCAGTACTTC
CASSASGQGDRTSETQYF
>NA|TRBD1|TRBV7-6|TRBJ1-2
TGTGCCAGCAGCCGTGGGGACAGCACCTATGGCTACACCTTC
CASSRGDSTYGYTF
>NA|TRBD1|TRBV2|TRBJ1-4
TGTGCCACCCGGGACAGGGGGTTGGCTAATGAAAAACTGTTTTTT
CATRDRGLANEKLFF
>few|TRBD2|TRBV5-1|TRBJ2-5
TGCGCCAGCAGCTTGGGGGGACTACCCCAAGAGACCCAGTACTTC
CASSLGGLPQETQYF
>NA|NA|TRBV14|TRBJ2-3
TGTGCCAGCAGCCAACGTAGCACAGATACGCAGTATTTT
CASSQRSTDTQYF
>NA|NA|TRBV30|TRBJ1-1
TGTGCCTGGAGTGTACAGGCAGGGCGGGCTTTCTTT
CAWSVQAGRAFF
>few|TRBD1|TRBV5-1|TRBJ1-1
TGCGCCAGTCGAGACAGGGACACTGAAGCTTTCTTT
CASRDRDTEAFF
>few|NA|TRBV5-1|TRBJ2-7
TGCGCCAGCAGCTTGGCCGGGGGTACCTACGAGCAGTACTTC
CASSLAGGTYEQYF
>NA|TRBD1|TRBV7-9|TRBJ1-2
TGTGCCAGCAGCTTAGAGATGGACAGGTTGTATGGCTACACCTTC
CASSLEMDRLYGYTF
>NA|NA|TRBV27|TRBJ1-1
TGTGCCAGCAGTTCCTCTCTGAGGGACACTGAAGCTTTCTTT
CASSSSLRDTEAFF
>NA|NA|TRBV2|TRBJ2-3
TGTGCCAGCAGTGGGCAGAGGTTGGATACGCAGTATTTT
CASSGQRLDTQYF
>NA|TRBD1|TRBV4-3|TRBJ2-7
TGCGCCAGCAGCCACGGACAGGGTTACGAGCAGTACTTC
CASSHGQGYEQYF
>NA|TRBD2|TRBV7-2|TRBJ2-3
TGTGCCAGCAGCTTACTAGCGGGAGACGCAGATACGCAGTATTTT
CASSLLAGDADTQYF
>NA|TRBD1|TRBV11-2|TRBJ2-7
TGTGCCAGCCAGCCGACCCAGGGGGTTTCCTACGAGCAGTACTTC
CASQPTQGVSYEQYF
>NA|NA|TRBV4-1|TRBJ2-5
TGCGCCAGCAGCCAACAGTTCGAGCGAACACAAGAGACCCAGTACTTC
CASSQQFERTQETQYF